Listed below are T cell receptor beta chains from one sample, sequenced in a study of blood T cell repertoires in COVID-19. Assay used: immunoSEQ multiplex PCR; TCRdb lists only in-frame clones, some missing. The table includes about 230,000 clones, over 75% detected once. The sample comprised peripheral blood. These receptors came from a man aged 50 to 60 with COVID-19, enrolled during active disease. CDR3s include the opening cysteine and the closing phenylalanine or tryptophan. The D gene is left open where the match is weak. Not every row has a clone size; where given, it reads once, few, many or a size class.

CDR3nt | CDR3aa | j_gene | d_gene | v_gene | abundance
TGTGCCACCAGCAGAGATGCTAGCGGAAAAGAGACCCAGTACTTC | CATSRDASGKETQYF | TRBJ2-5 | TRBD2 | TRBV15 | once
TGTGCCAGCAGTTGGCAGGGGGTGGGCTACAATGAGCAGTTCTTC | CASSWQGVGYNEQFF | TRBJ2-1 | TRBD1 | TRBV27 | NA
TGTGCCAGCAGCTTTACCGGGACAGGGGCAGGAAACACCATATATTTT | CASSFTGTGAGNTIYF | TRBJ1-3 | TRBD1 | TRBV7-2 | NA
TGTGCCAGCAGCACCTCACCGGGACTAACGAACACCGGGGAGCTGTTTTTT | CASSTSPGLTNTGELFF | TRBJ2-2 | TRBD2 | TRBV9 | once
TGTGCCAGCAGCTTTCAGACAGGGCCGACCTACGAGCAGTACTTC | CASSFQTGPTYEQYF | TRBJ2-7 | TRBD1 | TRBV7-6 | NA
TGTGCCAGCACTACGCAGGGCGGGGAGCTGTTTTTT | CASTTQGGELFF | TRBJ2-2 | NA | TRBV2 | NA
TGTGCCAGCAGTGACTCGCCGGGACAGATATTCTCCCTAGGCTCTGGAAACACCATATATTTT | CASSDSPGQIFSLGSGNTIYF | TRBJ1-3 | TRBD1 | TRBV2 | NA
TGTGCCAGCAGTAGACAGGGTACTAATGAAAAACTGTTTTTT | CASSRQGTNEKLFF | TRBJ1-4 | TRBD1 | TRBV28 | NA
TGTGCCAGCAGGAGTCAGGGCCAAGAGACCCAGTACTTC | CASRSQGQETQYF | TRBJ2-5 | NA | TRBV2 | once
TGTGCCAGCAGCGTAGAGGGGGCCGGGTCACCCCTCCACTTT | CASSVEGAGSPLHF | TRBJ1-6 | TRBD1 | TRBV9 | few
TGTGCCAGCAGCTTAGCTGGCGGGGGGCTTGATGGCTACACCTTC | CASSLAGGGLDGYTF | TRBJ1-2 | NA | TRBV11-2 | NA
TGTGCCAGCAGTGCGCCACAGGGTAGCTCTGGGGCCAACGTCCTGACTTTC | CASSAPQGSSGANVLTF | TRBJ2-6 | NA | TRBV6-1 | NA
TGTGCCAGCAGCACCACTGGACAGGGGTTTTTTTACGAGCAGTACTTC | CASSTTGQGFFYEQYF | TRBJ2-7 | TRBD1 | TRBV7-9 | NA
TGCAGCGTTGGAGGATTATGGACTGAAGCTTTCTTT | CSVGGLWTEAFF | TRBJ1-1 | NA | TRBV29-1 | NA
TGTGCCAGCAGCCCAACCGGGACAGGCCCACCCGCGAACACTGAAGCTTTCTTT | CASSPTGTGPPANTEAFF | TRBJ1-1 | TRBD1 | TRBV6-2/TRBV6-3 | NA
TGTGCCAGCAGCAAAGAAGAGGCGGACAGGGGGATCTCCTACGAGCAGTACTTC | CASSKEEADRGISYEQYF | TRBJ2-7 | NA | TRBV21-1 | NA
TGCGCCAGCAGCTTGATTGGACAGGGGACGAACTTAGCTAACTATGGCTACACCTTC | CASSLIGQGTNLANYGYTF | TRBJ1-2 | TRBD1 | TRBV5-1 | few
TGTGCCAGCAGCAAGGGACAGCCCCGCTATGGCTACACCTTC | CASSKGQPRYGYTF | TRBJ1-2 | TRBD1 | TRBV7-9 | NA
TGTGCCAGCAGTTCTACAGGGGAAAGACTTTATGGCTACACCTTC | CASSSTGERLYGYTF | TRBJ1-2 | TRBD1 | TRBV6-5 | many
TGTGCCAGCAGGGCGAGGACAGGGGAAGATGGCTACACCTTC | CASRARTGEDGYTF | TRBJ1-2 | TRBD1 | TRBV2 | NA
TGTGCCAGCAGCTTTTTTCCTACGGGGGGGCCAGATACGCAGTATTTT | CASSFFPTGGPDTQYF | TRBJ2-3 | TRBD2 | TRBV7-2 | NA
TGCAGCTATTTAGACAGGGGAAACACCATATATTTT | CSYLDRGNTIYF | TRBJ1-3 | NA | TRBV29-1 | NA
TGTGCCAGCAGCCCGAACAGACTAGCGGCGAACACCGGGGAGCTGTTTTTT | CASSPNRLAANTGELFF | TRBJ2-2 | TRBD2 | TRBV7-3 | NA
TGTGCCAGCAGTCCCAAGGCGGGAGGCACCGGGGAGCTGTTTTTT | CASSPKAGGTGELFF | TRBJ2-2 | TRBD2 | TRBV6-5 | NA
TGTGCCAGCAGTTTACGGACTAGCGGGAGCTACGAGCAGTACTTC | CASSLRTSGSYEQYF | TRBJ2-7 | TRBD2 | TRBV27 | NA
TGTGCCAGTAGTGTTTGGCGGGGGGACTTAGGCAATACGCAGTATTTT | CASSVWRGDLGNTQYF | TRBJ2-3 | TRBD2 | TRBV19 | NA
TGTGCCAGCAGCAAATGGTTACTTCGACAGAACACCGGGGAGCTGTTTTTT | CASSKWLLRQNTGELFF | TRBJ2-2 | NA | TRBV7-8 | NA
TGCGCCAGCAGCGAGGACAGGGAGACTCAGCCCCAGCATTTT | CASSEDRETQPQHF | TRBJ1-5 | TRBD1 | TRBV5-1 | NA
TGTGCCAGCAGCGGCCGTAGCGGGAGAAGAGCCTACGAGCAGTACTTC | CASSGRSGRRAYEQYF | TRBJ2-7 | TRBD2 | TRBV11-2 | NA
TGTGCCAGCAGTGGTGAGGTTGGCCAGCCCCAGCATTTT | CASSGEVGQPQHF | TRBJ1-5 | NA | TRBV6-4 | once
TGTGCCAGTAGTATGGGACAGGGTAACACCGGGGAGCTGTTTTTT | CASSMGQGNTGELFF | TRBJ2-2 | TRBD1 | TRBV19 | NA
TGTGCCAGCAGCATCCCTAGCGGGGGGCTGAAGAGCACAGATACGCAGTATTTT | CASSIPSGGLKSTDTQYF | TRBJ2-3 | TRBD2 | TRBV7-2 | NA
TGTGCCAGCAGCTTAGAGGGAGGGGGTCGTGAAAAACTGTTTTTT | CASSLEGGGREKLFF | TRBJ1-4 | NA | TRBV7-9 | NA
TGTGCCACCAGTGATTTTGCAGGGATTAATCAGCCCCAGCATTTT | CATSDFAGINQPQHF | TRBJ1-5 | NA | TRBV24-1 | NA
TGTGCCAGCACCCTCGGCAGGGTGGGCACTGAAGCTTTCTTT | CASTLGRVGTEAFF | TRBJ1-1 | NA | TRBV6-5 | NA
TGTGCCTGGAGCCCGACAGGGGTCCCTGAAGCTTTCTTT | CAWSPTGVPEAFF | TRBJ1-1 | TRBD1 | TRBV30 | NA
TGTGCCAGCAGCTTATTCACAGGCGGAAACACCATATATTTT | CASSLFTGGNTIYF | TRBJ1-3 | NA | TRBV5-6 | NA
TGTGCCAGCAGTTTATTTGTGTCTACTGAAGCTTTCTTT | CASSLFVSTEAFF | TRBJ1-1 | NA | TRBV27 | NA
TGTGCCTGGAGTGTACGGGGAGAACAGCCCCAGCATTTT | CAWSVRGEQPQHF | TRBJ1-5 | NA | TRBV30 | NA
TGTGCCAGCAGCGCCCCGGGGAAATACAATGAGCAGTTCTTC | CASSAPGKYNEQFF | TRBJ2-1 | NA | TRBV12-1 | NA